One and the same sample provided the 21 T cell receptor beta chains below, sequenced in a study of blood T cells in healthy people across ages. PCR was performed a second time for roughly 7 to 12 cycles using a sample-barcoded 5' primer and a J-beta primer mix. TCRdb called the 5' RACE reads again in MiXCR, with one record for every CDR3 protein. The top ten hold roughly 10% of the sample, which has 800,000 to 950,000 distinct CDR3 sequences, 25% to 30% seen once. A further study also used this sample, focusing on T cells of mothers and their children.

Sequencing was performed on blood. The receptor source for this set is a woman aged 40 to 49 in good health.

This clonotype was seen only a few times. A clone one base away is much larger, so this may be a read error. The CDR3 here is CASSPRPLTGTSGDYEQYF. CDR3 nucleotide sequence: TGCGCCAGCAGCCCCCGACCGCTCACCGGGACTAGCGGTGATTACGAGCAGTACTTC. The genes are TRBV4-1 and TRBJ2-7, with 11 bases fitting TRBD2. Trimming took 4 bases from V and 4 from J; bases not matched to a gene: 18. This CDR3 comprises 19 residues. The germline gives CDR1 MGHRA, CDR2 YSYEKL.

V is TRBV2 and J is TRBJ2-7, with TRBD1 matching over 9 bases. V dropped 2 bases and J dropped 1; count of bases not matched to a gene: 9. Germline V CDR1 and CDR2: SNHLY, FYNNEI. This CDR3 contains 17 residues. CDR3 loop: CASSEFEGQGTSYEQYF. The CDR3 bases are TGTGCCAGCAGTGAATTCGAGGGACAGGGTACATCCTACGAGCAGTACTTC.

This clonotype was picked up many times. This chain links TRBV28 with TRBJ2-1; 7 nucleotides match TRBD1. The CDR3 spans 15 residues. Per germline, CDR1 MDHEN and CDR2 SYDVKM. With 7 bases clipped from V and 3 bases from J, the junction kept 9 bases outside the gene matches. Here the CDR3 reads CASTPQGTYYNEQFF. For the CDR3, the DNA is TGTGCCAGCACGCCACAGGGGACCTACTACAATGAGCAGTTCTTC.

The chain has TRBV7-2 and TRBJ2-5, with 10 bases fitting TRBD1. The germline V gene has CDR1 SGHTA and CDR2 FQGNSA. The length of the CDR3 is 15 residues. With V trimmed by 7 bases and J by 5 bases, 10 bases remained unmatched. In DNA form, the CDR3 reads TGTGCCAGCACCCCCGGGACAGGGGCGTTCGAGACCCAGTACTTC. Translating it yields CASTPGTGAFETQYF.

The chain uses TRBV4-2 and TRBJ2-4; 7 positions agree with TRBD1. The ends lost 0 bases at V and 0 bases at J; junction bases unmatched: 5. The CDR3 is 17 residues long. The germline V gene encodes CDR1 LGHNA and CDR2 YNFKEQ. CDR3 sequence: CASSQEGTALAKNIQYF. Written as DNA, the CDR3 is TGTGCCAGCAGCCAAGAGGGGACAGCTTTAGCCAAAAACATTCAGTACTTC.

The gene calls are TRBV2 and TRBJ2-3; a weak D match, TRBD2 (5 bases). V was pared by 2 bases and J by 1 base, with 7 bases between. This CDR3 contains 14 residues. Germline loops: CDR1 SNHLY, CDR2 FYNNEI. CDR3 nucleotides: TGTGCCAGCAGTGAAATAGCGCGCACAGATACGCAGTATTTT. Translation gives CASSEIARTDTQYF.

With regard to this clonotype: One end of the junction varies from germline; a read error may be responsible. The chain combines TRBV6-6 with TRBJ2-7; a weak D match, TRBD1 (6 bases). From germline, CDR1 is MNHNY and CDR2 SVGAGI (reference sequence). The CDR3 sequence is 14 residues long. The CDR3 DNA reads as TGTGTCAGCAGGGACCAGGGGCCCCTCTACGAGCAGTACTTC. Translated: CVSRDQGPLYEQYF.

This clonotype was observed at least ten times. The chain links TRBV20-1 to TRBJ1-2; 8 bases align to TRBD1. CDR1 is DFQATT, CDR2 SNEGSKA, per germline (reference sequence). With 4 bases clipped from V and 2 bases from J, the junction kept 6 bases outside the gene matches. This CDR3 comprises 14 residues. CDR3 nucleotides: TGCAGTGCTACAAAACCAGGGGGCAACTATGGCTACACCTTC. Translated, it gives CSATKPGGNYGYTF.

The chain couples TRBV13 to TRBJ1-2; no firm D call. The CDR3 loop spans 13 amino acids. Trimming took off 6 bases at V and 3 bases at J, with 11 bases between the two ends. Germline V gene sequence: CDR1 PRHDT, CDR2 FYEKMQ (reference sequence). The DNA for the CDR3 is TGTGCCAGCAGAGACACGGACTACTATGGCTACACCTTC. Amino acids: CASRDTDYYGYTF.

This clonotype appeared a single time. A much larger clone lies one base from this, so it may be a read error. The chain couples TRBV18 to TRBJ2-1, with D perhaps TRBD1 (6 bases). The CDR3 length is 17 residues. Germline V gene sequence: CDR1 KGHSH, CDR2 LQKENI. CDR3 region: CASPPPLGAPFYNEQFF. The CDR3 nucleotides are TGTGCCAGCCCACCACCGTTGGGGGCCCCGTTCTACAATGAGCAGTTCTTC.

This clonotype was seen only a few times. V and J are TRBV7-2 and TRBJ2-3, with 8 positions matching TRBD2. This CDR3 is built from 15 residues. Germline V gene lookup returns CDR1 SGHTA and CDR2 FQGNSA. The J segment lost 5 bases and the V segment lost 5 bases, leaving 9 bases of the junction unmatched. The CDR3 sequence: CASSPQAGVGDTQYF. CDR3 coding DNA: TGTGCCAGCAGCCCCCAAGCGGGGGTCGGAGATACGCAGTATTTT.

The chain uses TRBV2 and TRBJ2-7; the D is unclear. CDR1 and CDR2 from the germline V gene are SNHLY and FYNNEI. The CDR3 runs to 12 residues. V was cut by 10 bases and J by 0 bases, with 10 bases left in between. This CDR3 reads CATTINSYEQYF. Written as DNA, the CDR3 is TGTGCCACCACTATAAACTCCTACGAGCAGTACTTC.

This clonotype occurred a few times. Here the CDR3 reads CASSVAPGQQETQYF. In DNA, the CDR3 is TGTGCCAGCAGCGTAGCTCCCGGTCAGCAAGAGACCCAGTACTTC. This chain uses TRBV9 with TRBJ2-5; no firm D call. The CDR3 runs 15 residues. The V and J ends lost 0 bases and 2 bases respectively, with 11 bases between them. The V gene's germline CDR1 is SGDLS and CDR2 YYNGEE.

The V gene is TRBV4-1, the J gene TRBJ1-4, with D unresolved. CDR1 and CDR2 (germline): MGHRA, YSYEKL. Trimming cost V 3 bases and J 5 bases, with 16 bases left between them. The CDR3 is 16 residues long. The CDR3 DNA reads as TGCGCCAGCAGCCAGCCTTTGGTGGCTCTAAATGAAAAACTGTTTTTT. Protein: CASSQPLVALNEKLFF.

J is TRBJ1-5 and V is TRBV12-3 or TRBV12-4; a weak D match, TRBD1 (6 bases). Trimming left V 6 bases short and J 0 bases short, with 15 bases between. The CDR3 is made up of 16 amino acids. The CDR3 DNA follows: TGTGCCAGCAGCAAACAGGGAGGCCATAGCAATCAGCCCCAGCATTTT. Amino acid sequence: CASSKQGGHSNQPQHF.

In this sample, this clonotype turned up many times. The chain couples TRBV3-1 to TRBJ2-7; weak D call: TRBD1 (5 bases). Germline CDR1 and CDR2: LGHDT and YNNKEL (reference sequence). V shed 4 bases and J shed 1 base, with 11 bases lying between them. The CDR3 extends over 14 amino acids. In nucleotides, the CDR3 is TGTGCCAGCAGCCCCTCGAAGGGGTCCTACGAGCAGTACTTC. It encodes CASSPSKGSYEQYF.

Comments on this clonotype: One end of the junction varies from germline; a read error may be responsible. This chain joins TRBV7-7 and TRBJ2-2; no reliable D call. Germline lookup yields CDR1 SSHAT and CDR2 FNYEAQ (reference sequence). The CDR3 consists of 14 residues. The DNA of the CDR3 is TGTGCTAGCAGCTTACGGTGGGGTACCGGGGAGCTGTTTTTT. It specifies CASSLRWGTGELFF.

The V call is TRBV27, the J call TRBJ1-4; the match to TRBD1 covers 8 bases. V was pared by 2 bases and J by 5 bases, with 7 bases of the junction left unmatched. Germline V lookup: CDR1 MNHEY, CDR2 SMNVEV (reference sequence). CDR3 length: 16 amino acids. The CDR3 sequence is CASSLPTGTGNEKLFF. The DNA for the CDR3 is TGTGCCAGCAGTTTACCAACCGGGACAGGAAATGAAAAACTGTTTTTT.

Concerning this clonotype: The junction and the germline gene differ at one end; a read error may be behind it. V and J are TRBV7-2 and TRBJ1-2, with a weak D call TRBD1 (5 bases). The CDR3 spans 15 residues. Germline lookup yields CDR1 SGHTA and CDR2 FQGNSA. CDR3 DNA sequence: TGTGCCAGCAGCTCCCAGATGACAGTTAACTATGGCTACATCTTC. Amino acid sequence: CASSSQMTVNYGYIF.

This clonotype was seen a few times. This chain connects TRBV7-9 to TRBJ2-7; a weak D match, TRBD1 (5 bases). From germline, CDR1 is SEHNR and CDR2 FQNEAQ (reference sequence). V shed 0 bases and J shed 6 bases, with 12 bases lying between them. The CDR3 runs 14 residues. The CDR3 region has the DNA TGTGCCAGCAGCTTAGCATTGCAGGGCTCCGAGCAGTACTTC. This codes for CASSLALQGSEQYF.

With regard to this clonotype: Its ends do not fully match the called genes, so a read error is possible. The chain has TRBV2 and TRBJ2-2; possibly TRBD1 for D (6 bases). The germline gives CDR1 SNHLY, CDR2 FYNNEI. The CDR3 has 16 residues. The CDR3 DNA reads as TGTGCCAGCAGTGAAGCCTGGGGGCGACTCACCGGGGAGCGGTTTTTT. This encodes CASSEAWGRLTGERFF.